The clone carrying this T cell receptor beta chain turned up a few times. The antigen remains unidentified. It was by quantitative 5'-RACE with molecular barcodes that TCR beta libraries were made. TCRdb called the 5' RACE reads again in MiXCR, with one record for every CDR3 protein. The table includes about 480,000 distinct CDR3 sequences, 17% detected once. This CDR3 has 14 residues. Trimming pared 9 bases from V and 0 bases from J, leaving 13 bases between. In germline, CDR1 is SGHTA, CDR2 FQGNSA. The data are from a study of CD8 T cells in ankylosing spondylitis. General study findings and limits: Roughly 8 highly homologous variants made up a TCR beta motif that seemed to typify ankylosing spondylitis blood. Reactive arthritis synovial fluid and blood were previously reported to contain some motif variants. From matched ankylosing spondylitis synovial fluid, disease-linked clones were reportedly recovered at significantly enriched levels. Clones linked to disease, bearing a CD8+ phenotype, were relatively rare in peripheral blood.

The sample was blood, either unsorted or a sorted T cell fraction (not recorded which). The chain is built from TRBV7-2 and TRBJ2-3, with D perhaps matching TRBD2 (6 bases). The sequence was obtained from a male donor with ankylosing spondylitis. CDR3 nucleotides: TGTGCCAGTAGAACTAGCCTTAGCACAGATACGCAGTATTTT. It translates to CASRTSLSTDTQYF.